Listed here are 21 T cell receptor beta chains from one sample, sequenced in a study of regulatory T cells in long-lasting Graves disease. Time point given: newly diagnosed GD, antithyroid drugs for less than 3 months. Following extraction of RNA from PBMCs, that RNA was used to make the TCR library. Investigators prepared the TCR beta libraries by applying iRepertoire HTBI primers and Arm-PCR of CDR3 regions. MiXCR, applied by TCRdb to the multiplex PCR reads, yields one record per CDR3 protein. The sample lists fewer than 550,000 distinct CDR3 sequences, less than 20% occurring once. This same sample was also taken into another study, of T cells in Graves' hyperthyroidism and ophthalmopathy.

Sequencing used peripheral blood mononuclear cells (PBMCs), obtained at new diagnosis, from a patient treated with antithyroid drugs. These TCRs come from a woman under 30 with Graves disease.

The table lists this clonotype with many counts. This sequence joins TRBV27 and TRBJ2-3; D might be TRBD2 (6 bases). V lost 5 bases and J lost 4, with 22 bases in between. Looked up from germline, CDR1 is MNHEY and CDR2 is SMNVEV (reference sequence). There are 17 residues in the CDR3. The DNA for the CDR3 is TGTGCCAGCAGTCGACTGGCCCGACTAGGCGGGGCAGATACGCAGTATTTT. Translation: CASSRLARLGGADTQYF.

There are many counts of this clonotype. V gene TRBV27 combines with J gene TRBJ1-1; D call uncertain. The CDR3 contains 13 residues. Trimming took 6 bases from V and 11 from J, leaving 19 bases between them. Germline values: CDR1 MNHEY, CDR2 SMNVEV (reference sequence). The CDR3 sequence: CASRTGIKNRAFF. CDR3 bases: TGTGCCAGCAGGACCGGGATAAAAAATAGGGCTTTCTTT.

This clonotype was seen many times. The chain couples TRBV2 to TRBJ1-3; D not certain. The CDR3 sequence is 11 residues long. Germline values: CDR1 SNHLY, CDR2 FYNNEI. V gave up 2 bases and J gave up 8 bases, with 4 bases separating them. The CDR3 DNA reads TGTGCCAGCAGTGAACGGGACACCATATATTTT. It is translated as CASSERDTIYF.

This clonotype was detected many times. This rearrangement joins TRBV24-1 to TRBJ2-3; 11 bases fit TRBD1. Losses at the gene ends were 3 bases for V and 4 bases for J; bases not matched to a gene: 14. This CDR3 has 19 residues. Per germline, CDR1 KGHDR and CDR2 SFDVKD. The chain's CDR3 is CATSDNLDRGRSAADTQYF. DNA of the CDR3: TGTGCCACCAGTGATAACCTGGACAGGGGGCGAAGTGCTGCAGATACGCAGTATTTT.

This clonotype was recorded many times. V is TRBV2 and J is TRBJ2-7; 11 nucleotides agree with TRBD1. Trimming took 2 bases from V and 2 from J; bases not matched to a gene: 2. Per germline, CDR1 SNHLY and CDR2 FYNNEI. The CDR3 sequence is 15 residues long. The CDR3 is CASSELGQGAYEQYF. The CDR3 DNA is TGTGCCAGCAGTGAACTGGGACAGGGGGCCTACGAGCAGTACTTC.

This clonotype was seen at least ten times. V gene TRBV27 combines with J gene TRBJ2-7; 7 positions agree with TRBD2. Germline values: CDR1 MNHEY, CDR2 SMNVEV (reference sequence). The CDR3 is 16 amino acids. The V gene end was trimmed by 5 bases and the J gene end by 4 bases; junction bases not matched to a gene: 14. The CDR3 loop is CASSLSAWEGEYEQYF. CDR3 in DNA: TGTGCCAGCAGTCTCTCCGCATGGGAGGGCGAATACGAGCAGTACTTC.

CDR3 DNA sequence: TGTGCCAGCAGCCGTGAAGGACAGGCCAACCTCTATGGCTACACCTTC. Protein: CASSREGQANLYGYTF. The J gene is TRBJ1-2, the V gene TRBV5-4; 7 nucleotides line up with TRBD1. This CDR3 is 16 amino acids long. Trimming took 4 bases from V and 4 from J; bases not matched to a gene: 13. CDR1 and CDR2 (germline): SGHNT, YYREEE (reference sequence).

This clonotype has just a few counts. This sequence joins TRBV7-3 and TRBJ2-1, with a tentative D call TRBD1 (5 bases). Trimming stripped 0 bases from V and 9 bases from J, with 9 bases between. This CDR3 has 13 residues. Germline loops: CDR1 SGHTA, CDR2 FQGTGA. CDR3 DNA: TGTGCCAGCAGCTTAACTAGGGGTAGTGAGCAGTTCTTC. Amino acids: CASSLTRGSEQFF.

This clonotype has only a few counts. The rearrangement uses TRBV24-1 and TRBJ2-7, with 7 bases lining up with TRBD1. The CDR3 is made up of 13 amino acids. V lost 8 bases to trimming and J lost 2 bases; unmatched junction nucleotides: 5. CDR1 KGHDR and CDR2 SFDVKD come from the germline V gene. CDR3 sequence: CATNEGATYEQYF. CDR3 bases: TGTGCCACCAATGAGGGGGCTACCTACGAGCAGTACTTC.

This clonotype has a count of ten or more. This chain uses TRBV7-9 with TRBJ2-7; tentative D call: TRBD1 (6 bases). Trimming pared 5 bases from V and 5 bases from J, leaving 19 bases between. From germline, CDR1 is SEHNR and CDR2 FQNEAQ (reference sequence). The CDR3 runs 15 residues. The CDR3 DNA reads TGTGCCAGCAGCGTCAGTGGGGGCCCCGGGCACGAGCAGTACTTC. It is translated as CASSVSGGPGHEQYF.

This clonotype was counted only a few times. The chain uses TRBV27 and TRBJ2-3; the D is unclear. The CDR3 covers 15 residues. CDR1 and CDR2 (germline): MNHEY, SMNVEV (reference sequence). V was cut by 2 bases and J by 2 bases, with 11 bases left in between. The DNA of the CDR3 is TGTGCCAGCAGTTTAATGGCGGAACTCACAGATACGCAGTATTTT. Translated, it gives CASSLMAELTDTQYF.

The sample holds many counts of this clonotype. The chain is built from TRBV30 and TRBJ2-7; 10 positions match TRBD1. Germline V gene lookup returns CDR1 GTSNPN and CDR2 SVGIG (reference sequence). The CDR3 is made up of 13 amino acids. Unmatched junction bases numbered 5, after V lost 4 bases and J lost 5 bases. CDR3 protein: CAWTWTGGDEQYF. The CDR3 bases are TGTGCCTGGACTTGGACAGGGGGAGACGAGCAGTACTTC. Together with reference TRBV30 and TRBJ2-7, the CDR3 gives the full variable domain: SQTIHQWPATLVQPVGSPLSLECTVEGTSNPNLYWYRQAAGRGLQLLFYSVGIGQISSEVPQNLSASRPQDRQFILSSKKLLLSDSGFYLCAWTWTGGDEQYFGPGTRLTVT.

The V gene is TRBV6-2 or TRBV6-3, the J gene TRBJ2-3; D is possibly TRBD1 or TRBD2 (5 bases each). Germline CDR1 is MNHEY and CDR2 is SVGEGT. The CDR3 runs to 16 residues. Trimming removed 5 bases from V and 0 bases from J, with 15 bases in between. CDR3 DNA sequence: TGTGCCAGCAGTGAATCTCTGGGACGTAGCACAGATACGCAGTATTTT. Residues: CASSESLGRSTDTQYF.

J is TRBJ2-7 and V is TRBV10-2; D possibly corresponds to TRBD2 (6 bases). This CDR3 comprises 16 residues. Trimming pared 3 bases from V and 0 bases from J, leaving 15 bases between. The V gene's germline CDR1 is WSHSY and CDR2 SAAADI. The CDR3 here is CASSDPSAGSSYEQYF. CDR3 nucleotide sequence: TGCGCCAGCAGTGACCCTTCAGCGGGCAGCTCCTACGAGCAGTACTTC.

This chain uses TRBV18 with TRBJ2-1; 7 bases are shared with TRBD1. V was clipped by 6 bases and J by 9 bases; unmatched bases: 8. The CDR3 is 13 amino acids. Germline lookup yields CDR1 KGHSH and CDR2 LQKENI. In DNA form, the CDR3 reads TGTGCCAGCTCGGAACAGGGGCACGGTGAGCAGTTCTTC. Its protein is CASSEQGHGEQFF.

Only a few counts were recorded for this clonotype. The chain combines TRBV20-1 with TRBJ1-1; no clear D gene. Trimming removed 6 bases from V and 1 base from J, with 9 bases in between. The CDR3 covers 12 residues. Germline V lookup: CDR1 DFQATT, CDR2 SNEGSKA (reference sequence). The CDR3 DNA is TGCAGTGCGCGGACGGCGAACACTGAAGCTTTCTTT. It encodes CSARTANTEAFF.

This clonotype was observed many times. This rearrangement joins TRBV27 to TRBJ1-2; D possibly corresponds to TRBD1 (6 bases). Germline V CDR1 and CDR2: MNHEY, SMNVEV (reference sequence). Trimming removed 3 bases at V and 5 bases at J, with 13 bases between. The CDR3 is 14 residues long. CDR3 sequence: CASSFSGARYGYTF. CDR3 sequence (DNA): TGTGCCAGCAGTTTCTCGGGGGCGCGATATGGCTACACCTTC.

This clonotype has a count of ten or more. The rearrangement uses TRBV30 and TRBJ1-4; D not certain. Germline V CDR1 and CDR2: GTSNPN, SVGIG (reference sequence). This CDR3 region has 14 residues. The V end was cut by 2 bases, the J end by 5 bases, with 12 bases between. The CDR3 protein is CAWSRPGGNEKLFF. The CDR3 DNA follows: TGTGCCTGGAGTCGTCCGGGTGGGAATGAAAAACTGTTTTTT.

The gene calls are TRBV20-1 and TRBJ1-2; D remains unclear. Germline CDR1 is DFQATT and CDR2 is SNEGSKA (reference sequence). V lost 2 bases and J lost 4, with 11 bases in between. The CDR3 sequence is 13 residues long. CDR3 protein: CSARRWRGYGYTF. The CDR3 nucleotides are TGCAGTGCTAGAAGGTGGCGTGGCTATGGCTACACCTTC.

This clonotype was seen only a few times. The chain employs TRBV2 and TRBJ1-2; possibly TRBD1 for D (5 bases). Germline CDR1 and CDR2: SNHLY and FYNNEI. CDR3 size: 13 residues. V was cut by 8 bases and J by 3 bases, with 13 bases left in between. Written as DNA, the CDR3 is TGTGCCAGCGAGGGTATGGGGGACTATGGCTACACCTTC. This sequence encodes CASEGMGDYGYTF.

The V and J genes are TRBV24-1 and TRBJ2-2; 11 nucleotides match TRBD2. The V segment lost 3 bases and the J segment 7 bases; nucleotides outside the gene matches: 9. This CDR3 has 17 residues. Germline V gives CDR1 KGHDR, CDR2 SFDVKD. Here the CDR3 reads CATSDPIAGGPIGELFF. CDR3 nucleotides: TGTGCCACCAGTGATCCTATAGCGGGAGGGCCGATCGGGGAGCTGTTTTTT.